The T cell receptor beta chain described here comes from a study of blood T cell repertoires in COVID-19. Using immunoSEQ multiplex PCR, the repertoire was profiled, and TCRdb retains in-frame clones only, with some absent. Of around 230,000 clones detected, more than 80% appear once; the ten largest clones hold 7.5% to 10%. Participants, 18 to 89 years old, spanned under 30 US areas. Participants' own reports of clinical history determined their cohort assignment. The sequenced material came from PBMCs or T cells enriched from blood (not recorded which). The source is a man between 40 and 49 years old who had recovered from COVID-19.

CDR3 loop: CASSLRGAGNQPQHF. The CDR3 DNA sequence: TGTGCCAGCAGTTTACGGGGGGCCGGCAATCAGCCCCAGCATTTT. V is TRBV6-2 or TRBV6-3 and J is TRBJ1-5; a possible D gene is TRBD1 (6 bases). The V end lost 4 bases, the J end lost 2 bases, and 12 bases lay between the germline ends. The CDR3 is 15 residues long. Per the germline V gene, CDR1 is MNHEY and CDR2 is SVGEGT.